This TCR beta chain was captured in a study of T cells in Graves' hyperthyroidism and ophthalmopathy. Template material for amplifying TCR beta CDR3 regions consisted of RNA transcripts. First-round RT-PCR targeting the TCR CDR3 was performed with the HTBI primer set. Via MiXCR, TCRdb re-called the multiplex PCR reads, giving one row per CDR3 protein. The sample includes a few hundred thousand distinct CDR3 sequences, more than 15% of them seen just once. This clonotype showed up many times. The CDR3 is 13 residues long. Germline CDR1 reads LGHDT; CDR2 reads YNNKEL (reference sequence). Between the trimmed V and J ends, which lost 4 bases and 6 bases, there was a span of 9 bases. Exclusion of patients followed from uncontrolled infection, other autoimmune disease, pregnancy or lactation.

Sequencing was carried out using blood. The J gene is TRBJ2-2, the V gene TRBV3-1; D not resolved. The clonotype originates from a woman between 18 and 30 years old with Graves' hyperthyroidism that later progressed to Graves' ophthalmopathy. The CDR3 sequence: CASSRALPGELFF. DNA for the CDR3: TGTGCCAGCAGCCGTGCCCTCCCCGGGGAGCTGTTTTTT.